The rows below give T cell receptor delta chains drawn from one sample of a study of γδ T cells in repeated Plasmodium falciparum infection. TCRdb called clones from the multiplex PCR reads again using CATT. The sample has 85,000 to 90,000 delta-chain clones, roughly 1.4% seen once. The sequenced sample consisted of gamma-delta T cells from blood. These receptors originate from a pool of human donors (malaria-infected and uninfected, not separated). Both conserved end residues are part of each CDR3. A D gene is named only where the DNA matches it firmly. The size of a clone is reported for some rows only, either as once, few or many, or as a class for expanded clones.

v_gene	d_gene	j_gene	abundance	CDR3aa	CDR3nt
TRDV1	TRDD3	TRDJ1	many	CALGERWGISDKLIF	TGTGCTCTTGGGGAGAGGTGGGGGATATCCGATAAACTCATCTTT
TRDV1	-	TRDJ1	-	CAIGELGAFADKLIF	TGTGCTATTGGGGAACTCGGGGCCTTCGCCGATAAACTCATCTTT
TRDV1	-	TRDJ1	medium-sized	CALGELRPGGGHFKLIF	TGTGCTCTTGGGGAACTCAGGCCCGGCGGGGGCCACTTTAAACTCATCTTT
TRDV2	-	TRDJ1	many	CACDILPSSGAGWVDKLIF	TGTGCCTGTGACATTCTTCCTTCGTCGGGGGCTGGCTGGGTTGATAAACTCATCTTT
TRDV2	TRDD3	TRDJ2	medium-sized	CACDTEWGIRETAQLFF	TGTGCCTGTGACACGGAGTGGGGGATACGGGAGACAGCACAACTCTTCTTT
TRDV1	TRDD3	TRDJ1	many	CALGERRGLPTIGYWGIRKITDKLIF	TGTGCTCTTGGGGAAAGGAGGGGCCTTCCTACGATTGGGTACTGGGGGATACGGAAGATCACCGATAAACTCATCTTT
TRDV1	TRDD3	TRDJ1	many	CALGEAGGGYDKLIF	TGTGCTCTTGGGGAGGCAGGTGGGGGATACGATAAACTCATCTTT
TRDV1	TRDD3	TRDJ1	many	CALGELAFPNTGGTYADKLIF	TGTGCTCTTGGGGAATTGGCCTTCCCGAATACTGGGGGTACTTACGCCGATAAACTCATCTTT
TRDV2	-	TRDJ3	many	CACDTWGTRQMFF	TGTGCCTGTGACACCTGGGGGACCCGACAGATGTTTTTC
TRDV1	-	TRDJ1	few	CALGELATPIGTTYTDKLIF	TGTGCTCTTGGGGAACTCGCCACTCCTATTGGTACTACGTACACCGATAAACTCATCTTT
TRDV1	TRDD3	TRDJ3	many	CALGELRNGWGISWDTRQMFF	TGTGCTCTTGGGGAACTGAGAAACGGGTGGGGGATATCCTGGGACACCCGACAGATGTTTTTC
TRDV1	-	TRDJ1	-	CALGERRAYTDKLIF	TGTGCTCTTGGGGAACGGAGGGCTTACACCGATAAACTCATCTTT
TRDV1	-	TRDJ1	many	CALGEVNFYPGILTDKLIF	TGTGCTCTTGGGGAAGTGAATTTCTACCCCGGGATTCTGACCGATAAACTCATCTTT
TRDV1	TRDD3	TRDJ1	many	CALGPPGIYWGIRVDKLIF	TGTGCTCTTGGCCCCCCGGGGATTTACTGGGGGATACGGGTCGATAAACTCATCTTT
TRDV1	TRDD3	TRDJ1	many	CALGELHVAEYWGGSDKLIF	TGTGCTCTTGGGGAACTCCACGTCGCAGAGTACTGGGGGGGCTCCGATAAACTCATCTTT
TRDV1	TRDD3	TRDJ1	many	CALGEGPSWGISGDTDKLIF	TGTGCTCTTGGGGAAGGTCCCTCTTGGGGGATAAGTGGGGACACCGATAAACTCATCTTT
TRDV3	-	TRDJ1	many	CAFAVLVDKLIF	TGTGCCTTTGCTGTCCTGGTCGATAAACTCATCTTT
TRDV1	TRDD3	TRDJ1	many	CALGDPYAYVNWGIDDKLIF	TGTGCTCTTGGGGACCCGTATGCCTACGTGAACTGGGGGATAGACGATAAACTCATCTTT
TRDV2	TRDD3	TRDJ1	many	CACDSRRRTGVLGDTTDKLIF	TGTGCCTGTGACAGCAGACGACGGACGGGGGTACTGGGGGATACGACCGATAAACTCATCTTT
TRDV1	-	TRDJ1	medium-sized	CALGAPPSPRRTDKLIF	TGTGCTCTTGGGGCTCCCCCGTCCCCAAGGAGGACCGATAAACTCATCTTT
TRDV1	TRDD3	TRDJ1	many	CALGELPYWGIGDGKLIF	TGTGCTCTTGGGGAACTCCCGTACTGGGGGATAGGGGACGGTAAACTCATCTTT
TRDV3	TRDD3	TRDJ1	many	CAFSSFPYSTGGYALLYTDKLIF	TGTGCCTTTAGTTCCTTCCCCTATTCGACTGGGGGATACGCTTTATTGTACACCGATAAACTCATCTTT
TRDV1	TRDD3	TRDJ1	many	CALGELSPSPILGDTWSPKLIF	TGTGCTCTTGGGGAACTAAGCCCCTCCCCTATTCTGGGGGATACCTGGTCTCCGAAACTCATCTTT
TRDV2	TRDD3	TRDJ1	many	CACDTVGEGWPIHTDKLIF	TGTGCCTGTGACACCGTGGGGGAAGGCTGGCCCATTCACACCGATAAACTCATCTTT
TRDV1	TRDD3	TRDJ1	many	CALGELSFGWIRGDKLIF	TGTGCTCTTGGGGAATTAAGCTTTGGGTGGATACGGGGCGATAAACTCATCTTT
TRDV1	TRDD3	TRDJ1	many	CALGEGLPHLTGGYAGTDKLIF	TGTGCTCTTGGGGAAGGCCTTCCACACCTTACTGGGGGATACGCCGGCACCGATAAACTCATCTTT
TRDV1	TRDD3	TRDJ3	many	CALGRTWGIRVSSSWDTRQMFF	TGTGCTCTTGGGCGAACGTGGGGGATACGCGTTTCGAGCTCCTGGGACACCCGACAGATGTTTTTC
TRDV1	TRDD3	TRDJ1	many	CALGEPPSAVVLGALDKLIF	TGTGCTCTTGGGGAACCCCCTTCGGCAGTAGTACTGGGGGCCCTCGATAAACTCATCTTT
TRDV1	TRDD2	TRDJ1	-	CALGEPSYGGYIYTDKLIF	TGTGCTCTTGGGGAACCTTCCTACGGAGGATATATCTACACCGATAAACTCATCTTC
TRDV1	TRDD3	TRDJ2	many	CALGDPKAVLGDLTAQLFF	TGTGCTCTTGGGGACCCGAAGGCCGTACTGGGGGACTTGACAGCACAACTCTTCTTT
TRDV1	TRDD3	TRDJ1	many	CALEYGGILPTDKLIF	TGTGCTCTTGAATATGGGGGGATACTGCCCACCGATAAACTCATCTTT
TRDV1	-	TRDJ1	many	CALGESTHVADKLIF	TGTGCTCTTGGGGAATCCACCCACGTAGCCGATAAACTCATCTTT
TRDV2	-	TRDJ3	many	CACDRTGPSWDTRQMFF	TGTGCCTGTGACCGTACTGGGCCTTCCTGGGACACCCGACAGATGTTTTTC
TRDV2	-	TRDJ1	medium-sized	CACSSDTRLSELIF	TGTGCCTGTAGCTCAGATACCCGGCTTTCAGAACTCATCTTT
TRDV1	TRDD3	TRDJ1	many	CALGELRRDWGIPTDKLIF	TGTGCTCTTGGGGAACTAAGGCGGGACTGGGGGATACCCACCGATAAACTCATCTTT
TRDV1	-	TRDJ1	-	CALGELCSLVDTSWANTDKLIF	TGTGCTCTTGGGGAACTCTGCTCATTGGTGGATACTTCCTGGGCTAACACCGATAAACTCATCTTT
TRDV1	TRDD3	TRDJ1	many	CALGDLSYESGGSDPYTDKLIF	TGTGCTCTTGGGGACCTATCCTATGAGTCTGGGGGATCCGACCCCTACACCGATAAACTCATCTTT
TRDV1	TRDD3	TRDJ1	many	CALGERVIRTPKLGDTSTDKLIF	TGTGCTCTTGGGGAACGGGTCATTCGTACCCCCAAGCTGGGGGATACCAGCACCGATAAACTCATCTTT
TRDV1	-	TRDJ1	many	CALGDFLFPTAGDTDKLIF	TGTGCTCTTGGGGACTTCCTCTTTCCTACGGCAGGGGATACCGATAAACTCATCTTT
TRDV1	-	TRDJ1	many	CALGEPQGAYGDTPDKLIF	TGTGCTCTTGGGGAACCTCAGGGGGCATACGGAGACACCCCCGATAAACTCATCTTT
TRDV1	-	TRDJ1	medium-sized	CALGERRFLGTGGNKLIF	TGTGCTCTTGGGGAACGGAGATTCCTAGGGACCGGGGGGAATAAACTCATCTTT
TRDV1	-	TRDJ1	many	CALGEPTPLFKPKYFQDTDKLIF	TGTGCTCTTGGGGAACCTACCCCCCTGTTCAAACCCAAGTACTTCCAAGACACCGATAAACTCATCTTT
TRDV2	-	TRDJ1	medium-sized	CACDTGGPGDKLIF	TGTGCCTGTGACACCGGAGGGCCAGGAGATAAACTCATCTTT
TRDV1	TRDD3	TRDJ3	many	CALGELSKGGYSASWDTRQMFF	TGTGCTCTTGGGGAACTATCCAAGGGGGGATATTCAGCCTCCTGGGACACCCGACAGATGTTTTTC
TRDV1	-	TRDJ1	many	CALGERVKPTMCDTRYTDKLIF	TGTGCTCTTGGGGAACGAGTAAAACCTACCATGTGCGATACGAGGTACACCGATAAACTCATCTTT
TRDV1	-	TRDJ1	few	CALGELEGFLRIEWGTTDKLIF	TGTGCTCTGGGGGAACTAGAAGGCTTCCTACGCATAGAGTGGGGGACAACCGATAAACTCATCTTT